Listed here is a single T cell receptor beta chain. Its cognate antigen is unknown. Healthy adults negative for HIV, lacking recent acute infections or vaccinations, served as donors. These data originate in a study of shared clonotypes between healthy human individuals. Overall study: Three plates each covered CD4 naive and memory; CD8 naive two, CD8 memory one. Study-wide results and limits: An expected dependence of interdonor clonotype sharing on sequencing depth was noted. Clonotypes shared by all four donors outscored non-shared clonotypes in generation probability.

TCRdb's copy holds only in-frame clones and misses some; the assay was immunoSEQ multiplex PCR. The data hold over a million clones, with 95% to 97% observed a single time. V was cut by 4 bases and J by 0 bases, with 14 bases left in between. CDR3 length equals 16 residues. From germline, CDR1 is SNHLY and CDR2 FYNNEI. The sequence was collected from a man aged 30 to 39 in good health. Source material: naive CD4+ T cells sorted from blood. Subset described: CD45RA+ positively selected. The chain combines TRBV2 with TRBJ2-3, with D possibly TRBD1 on 5 matching bases. The CDR3 protein is CASSGQPWSSTDTQYF. For the CDR3, the DNA is TGTGCCAGCAGTGGACAGCCCTGGTCTAGCACAGATACGCAGTATTTT.